The present T cell receptor (beta chain) was sequenced within a study of T cells in Graves' hyperthyroidism and ophthalmopathy. The study, taken as a whole, reports: Blood shared most expanded thyroid clonotypes above 0.001. A median around 6.4 months before onset, the model predicted ophthalmopathy.

What was amplified from RNA transcripts were TCR beta CDR3 regions. The HTBI primer set served for first-round RT-PCR of the TCR CDR3. TCRdb analysed the multiplex PCR reads with MiXCR anew, one entry per CDR3 protein. Of a few hundred thousand distinct CDR3 sequences listed, 40% to 55% are singletons. Diagnoses used clinical symptoms, serum thyroxine and TRAb, thyroid ultrasound and orbital computed tomography. This clonotype has a handful of counts. Its specificity is not known. A read error may produce the germline difference seen at one junction end. This CDR3 has 13 amino acids. Germline V lookup: CDR1 DFQATT, CDR2 SNEGSKA (reference sequence).

The sequencing sample was made of peripheral blood or thyroid tissue (not recorded which). The clonotype comes from a woman aged 18-30 years with Graves' hyperthyroidism. The rearrangement uses TRBV20-1 and TRBJ1-5; unclear D gene. DNA for the CDR3: TGCAGTGCTAGAGATGGCTCTAATCAGCCCCTGCATTTT. Its translation: CSARDGSNQPLHF.